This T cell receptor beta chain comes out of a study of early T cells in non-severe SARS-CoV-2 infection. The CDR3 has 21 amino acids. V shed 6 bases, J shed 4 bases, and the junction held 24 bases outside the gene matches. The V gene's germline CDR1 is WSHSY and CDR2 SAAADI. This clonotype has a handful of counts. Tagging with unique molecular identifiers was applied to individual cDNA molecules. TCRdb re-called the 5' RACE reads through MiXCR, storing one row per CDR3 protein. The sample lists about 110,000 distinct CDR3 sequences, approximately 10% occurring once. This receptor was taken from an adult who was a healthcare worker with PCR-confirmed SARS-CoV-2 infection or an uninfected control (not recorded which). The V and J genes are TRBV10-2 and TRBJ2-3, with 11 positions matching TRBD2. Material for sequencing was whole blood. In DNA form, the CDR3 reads TGCGCCAGCAGGAGATTACCGGGACTAGCGGAGCCTACGCCACTCGCAGATACGCAGTATTTT. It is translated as CASRRLPGLAEPTPLADTQYF.